The entry that follows covers one TCR beta chain sequence. The PCR was carried out with 60 Vbeta primers and 13 Jbeta primers. Clones were sequenced by immunoSEQ multiplex PCR, and TCRdb holds only the in-frame ones, with some missing. The data hold 220,000 or so clones, with more than 65% observed a single time. This entry belongs to a study of cytomegalovirus exposure and HLA in healthy donors. The specimen was PBMCs. This receptor was identified in a woman aged 25 to 45 in good health and CMV-seronegative.

The CDR3 DNA is TGTGCCAGCAGCGCAGACAGGGTCGAACAGCCCCAGCATTTT. It specifies CASSADRVEQPQHF. The gene calls are TRBV7-9 and TRBJ1-5; 7 bases align to TRBD1. J was trimmed by 7 bases and V by 5 bases; bases with no gene match: 8. CDR3 size: 14 residues. Germline loops: CDR1 SEHNR, CDR2 FQNEAQ (reference sequence).